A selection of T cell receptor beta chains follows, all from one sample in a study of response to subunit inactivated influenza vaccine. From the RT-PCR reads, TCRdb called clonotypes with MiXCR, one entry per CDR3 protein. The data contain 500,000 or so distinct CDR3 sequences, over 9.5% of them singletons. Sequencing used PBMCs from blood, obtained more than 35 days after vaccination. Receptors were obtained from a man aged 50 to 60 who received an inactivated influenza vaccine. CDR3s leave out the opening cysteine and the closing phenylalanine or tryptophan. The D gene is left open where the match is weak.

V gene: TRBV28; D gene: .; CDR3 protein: ASSFMEVGSYNEQF
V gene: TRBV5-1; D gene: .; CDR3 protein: ASSSQEETQY
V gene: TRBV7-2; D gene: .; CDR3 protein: ASATEYSNQPQH
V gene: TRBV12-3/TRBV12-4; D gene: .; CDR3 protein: ASSLLAREYEQY
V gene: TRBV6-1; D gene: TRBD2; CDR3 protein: ASSLAGGSKETQY
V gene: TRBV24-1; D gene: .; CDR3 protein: ATSQADRETQY
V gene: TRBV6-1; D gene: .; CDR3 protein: ASGGDAVGKNIQY
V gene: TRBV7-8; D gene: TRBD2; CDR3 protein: ASSLPRTSGSRSSYEQY
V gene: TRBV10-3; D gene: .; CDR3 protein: AISDKGEGLADTQY
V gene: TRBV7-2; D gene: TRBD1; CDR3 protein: ASSPGTGYVGEQY
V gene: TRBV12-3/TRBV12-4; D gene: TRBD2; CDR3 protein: ASNGGGDYNEQF
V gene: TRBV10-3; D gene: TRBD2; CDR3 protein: AIRPSGGIDTQY
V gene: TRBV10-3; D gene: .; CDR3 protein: AISESGYEQY